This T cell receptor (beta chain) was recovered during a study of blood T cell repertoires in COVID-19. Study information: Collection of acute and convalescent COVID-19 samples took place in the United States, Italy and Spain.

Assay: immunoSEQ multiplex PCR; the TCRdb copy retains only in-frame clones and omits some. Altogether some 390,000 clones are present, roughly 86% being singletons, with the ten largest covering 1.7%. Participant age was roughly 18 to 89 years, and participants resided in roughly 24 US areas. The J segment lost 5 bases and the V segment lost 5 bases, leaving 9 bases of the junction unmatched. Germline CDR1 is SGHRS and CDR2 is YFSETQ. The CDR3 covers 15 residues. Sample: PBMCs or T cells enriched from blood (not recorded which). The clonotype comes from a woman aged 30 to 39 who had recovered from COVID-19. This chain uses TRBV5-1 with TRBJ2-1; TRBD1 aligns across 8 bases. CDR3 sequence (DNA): TGCGCCAGCAGGGCGGACAGGGACCTAAACAATGAGCAGTTCTTC. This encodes CASRADRDLNNEQFF.